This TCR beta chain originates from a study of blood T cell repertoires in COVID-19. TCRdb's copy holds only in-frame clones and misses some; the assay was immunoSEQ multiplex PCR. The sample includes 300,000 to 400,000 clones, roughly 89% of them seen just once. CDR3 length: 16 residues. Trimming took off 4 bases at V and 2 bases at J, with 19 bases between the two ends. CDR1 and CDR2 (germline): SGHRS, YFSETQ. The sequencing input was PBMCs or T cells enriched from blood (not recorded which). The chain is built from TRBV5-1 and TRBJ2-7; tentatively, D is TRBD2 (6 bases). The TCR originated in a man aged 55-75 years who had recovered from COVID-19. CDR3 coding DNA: TGCGCCAGCAGCCTCGAAACTAGCACGGGGCCCTACGAGCAGTACTTC. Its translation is CASSLETSTGPYEQYF.